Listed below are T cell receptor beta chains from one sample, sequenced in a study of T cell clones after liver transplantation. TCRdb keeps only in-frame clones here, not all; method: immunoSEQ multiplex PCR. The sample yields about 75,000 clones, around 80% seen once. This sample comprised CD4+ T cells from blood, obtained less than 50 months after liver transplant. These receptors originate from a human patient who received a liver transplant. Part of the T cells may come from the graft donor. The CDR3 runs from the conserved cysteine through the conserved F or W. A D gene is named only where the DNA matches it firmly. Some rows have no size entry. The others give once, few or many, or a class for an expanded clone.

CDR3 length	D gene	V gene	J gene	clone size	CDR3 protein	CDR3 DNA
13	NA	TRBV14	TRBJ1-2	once	CASSHRQNYGYTF	TGTGCCAGCAGCCACAGGCAGAACTATGGCTACACCTTC
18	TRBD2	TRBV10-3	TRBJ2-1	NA	CAISETGTSGGRHDEQFF	TGTGCCATCAGTGAGACCGGGACTAGCGGGGGCCGTCACGATGAGCAGTTCTTC
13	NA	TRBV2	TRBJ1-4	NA	CASSVERNEKLFF	TGTGCCAGCAGTGTAGAACGGAATGAAAAACTGTTTTTT
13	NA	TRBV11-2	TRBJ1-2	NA	CASSLGRGGYYTF	TGTGCCAGCAGCTTAGGCAGGGGAGGGTACTACACCTTC
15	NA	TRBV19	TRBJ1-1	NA	CASINPFVGGTEAFF	TGTGCCAGTATCAACCCCTTTGTAGGAGGCACTGAAGCTTTCTTT
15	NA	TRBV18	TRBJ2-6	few	CASRTGTLGANVLTF	TGTGCCAGCCGAACAGGGACCCTCGGGGCCAACGTCCTGACTTTC
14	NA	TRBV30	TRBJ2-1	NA	CAWGRQGPGNEQFF	TGTGCCTGGGGTAGGCAGGGGCCGGGGAATGAGCAGTTCTTC
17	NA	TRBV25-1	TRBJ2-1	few	CASSVPNRDSSYNEQFF	TGTGCCAGCAGTGTCCCCAATAGAGATAGTTCCTACAATGAGCAGTTCTTC
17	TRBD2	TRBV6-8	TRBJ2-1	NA	CASSLGLAGPWYNEQFF	TGTGCCAGCAGTTTGGGACTAGCGGGGCCCTGGTACAATGAGCAGTTCTTC
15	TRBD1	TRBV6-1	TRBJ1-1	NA	CASSARTGRYTEAFF	TGTGCCAGCAGTGCCCGGACAGGGCGGTACACTGAAGCTTTCTTT
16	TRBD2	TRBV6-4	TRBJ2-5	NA	CASIRSRTSFGETQYF	TGTGCCAGCATCAGATCCAGGACTAGCTTCGGGGAGACCCAGTACTTC
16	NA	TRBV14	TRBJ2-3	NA	CASSQDLGTSTDTQYF	TGTGCCAGCAGCCAAGACCTCGGGACTAGCACAGATACGCAGTATTTT
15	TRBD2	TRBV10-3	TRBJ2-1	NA	CAISDGTSGENEQFF	TGTGCCATCAGCGACGGGACTAGCGGGGAGAATGAGCAGTTCTTC
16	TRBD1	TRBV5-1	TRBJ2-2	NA	CASSYTGTGIPGELFF	TGCGCCAGCAGCTACACCGGGACAGGGATTCCCGGGGAGCTGTTTTTT
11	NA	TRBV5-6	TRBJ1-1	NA	CASSLYTEAFF	TGTGCCAGCAGCTTGTACACCGAAGCTTTCTTT
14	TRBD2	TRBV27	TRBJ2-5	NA	CASSSRGGQETQYF	TGTGCCAGCAGTTCGCGGGGGGGACAAGAGACCCAGTACTTC
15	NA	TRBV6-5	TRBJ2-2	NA	CASSLLGVHTGELFF	TGTGCCAGCAGCCTCCTCGGGGTACACACCGGGGAGCTGTTTTTT
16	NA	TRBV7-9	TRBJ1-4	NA	CASSLGPRATNEKLFF	TGTGCCAGCAGCTTAGGTCCCAGGGCTACTAATGAAAAACTGTTTTTT
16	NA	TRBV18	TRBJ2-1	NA	CASSPSAAISYNEQFF	TGTGCCAGCTCACCAAGCGCGGCTATCTCCTACAATGAGCAGTTCTTC
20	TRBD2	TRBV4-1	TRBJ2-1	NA	CASSQDVSRPAGGTVYEQFF	TGCGCCAGCAGCCAAGATGTCTCCCGACCAGCGGGGGGGACTGTCTATGAGCAGTTCTTC
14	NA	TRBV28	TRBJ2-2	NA	CASDDGPRGGELFF	TGTGCCAGCGATGACGGCCCGAGGGGCGGGGAGCTGTTTTTT
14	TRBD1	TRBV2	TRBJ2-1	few	CAIDDRGLGNEQFF	TGTGCCATCGACGACAGGGGGCTGGGAAATGAGCAGTTCTTC
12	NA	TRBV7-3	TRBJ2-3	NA	CASSGAGDTQYF	TGTGCCAGCAGCGGAGCAGGGGATACGCAGTATTTT
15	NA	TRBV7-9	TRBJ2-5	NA	CASSLATGGTETQYF	TGTGCCAGCAGCTTAGCGACCGGGGGCACGGAGACCCAGTACTTC